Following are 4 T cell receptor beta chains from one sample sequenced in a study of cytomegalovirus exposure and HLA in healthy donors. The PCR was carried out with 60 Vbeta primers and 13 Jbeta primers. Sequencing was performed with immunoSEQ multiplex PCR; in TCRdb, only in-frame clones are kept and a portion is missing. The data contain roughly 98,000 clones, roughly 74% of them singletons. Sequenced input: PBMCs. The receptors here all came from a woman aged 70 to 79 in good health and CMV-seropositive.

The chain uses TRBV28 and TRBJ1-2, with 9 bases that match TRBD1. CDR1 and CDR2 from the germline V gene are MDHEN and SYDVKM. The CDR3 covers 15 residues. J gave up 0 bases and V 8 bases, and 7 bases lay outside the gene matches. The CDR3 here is CASRGQGWPNYGYTF. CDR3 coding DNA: TGTGCCAGCCGGGGACAGGGATGGCCTAACTATGGCTACACCTTC.

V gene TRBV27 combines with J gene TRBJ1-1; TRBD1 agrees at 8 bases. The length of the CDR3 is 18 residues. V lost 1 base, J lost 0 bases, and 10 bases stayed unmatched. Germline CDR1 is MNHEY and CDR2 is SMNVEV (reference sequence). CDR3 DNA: TGTGCCAGCAGTTTATTCCCCGTAGGACAGGGTCTGAACACTGAAGCTTTCTTT. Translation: CASSLFPVGQGLNTEAFF.

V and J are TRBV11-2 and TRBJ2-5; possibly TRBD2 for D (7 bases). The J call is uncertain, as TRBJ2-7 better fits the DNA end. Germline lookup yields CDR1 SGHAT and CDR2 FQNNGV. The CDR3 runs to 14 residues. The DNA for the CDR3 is TGTGCCAGCAGCACGGGACGGGGGGCTTACGAGCAGTACTTC. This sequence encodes CASSTGRGAYEQYF.

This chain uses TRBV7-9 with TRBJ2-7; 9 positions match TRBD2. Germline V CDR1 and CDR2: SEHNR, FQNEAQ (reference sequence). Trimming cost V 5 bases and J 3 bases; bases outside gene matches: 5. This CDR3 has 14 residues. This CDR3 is CASSAGGSLYEQYF. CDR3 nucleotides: TGTGCCAGCAGCGCGGGAGGGTCCCTCTACGAGCAGTACTTC.